These 25 T cell receptor beta chains were all obtained from the same sample, sequenced in a study of cytomegalovirus exposure and HLA in healthy donors. 13 Jbeta primers and 60 Vbeta primers were used for the PCR. TCRdb's table, derived via immunoSEQ multiplex PCR, lists solely in-frame clones and lacks some. The repertoire includes 35,000 to 55,000 clones, roughly half of them detected once, and roughly 6% sits in the top ten. The sequenced material came from PBMCs. Receptors were obtained from a man in his sixties in good health and CMV-seronegative.

This clone has only a few counts. The chain couples TRBV6-6 to TRBJ2-7; 8 nucleotides line up with TRBD1. The CDR3 covers 15 residues. The V gene's germline CDR1 is MNHNY and CDR2 SVGAGI (reference sequence). Unmatched junction bases numbered 7, after V lost 5 bases and J lost 1 base. CDR3 nucleotides: TGTGCCAGCAGTCACCGAAGGACAGGGTCCTACGAGCAGTACTTC. Translation gives CASSHRRTGSYEQYF.

The chain recombines TRBV27 with TRBJ1-2, with 9 bases fitting TRBD1. The CDR3 runs to 15 residues. Germline CDR1 is MNHEY and CDR2 is SMNVEV (reference sequence). The trim removed 6 bases at V and 1 base at J, leaving 6 bases unmatched. CDR3 nucleotide sequence: TGTGCCAGCAGCTGGGACAGGGACTTTAACTATGGCTACACCTTC. The encoded protein is CASSWDRDFNYGYTF.

This clone was recorded a few times. The chain uses TRBV15 and TRBJ2-3, with D perhaps matching TRBD2 (6 bases). CDR1 is LNHNV and CDR2 is YYDKDF in the germline V gene (reference sequence). Trimming left V 0 bases short and J 10 bases short, with 8 bases between. The CDR3 has 12 residues. The CDR3, as DNA: TGTGCCACCAGCAGAGATGGGGAGGCGCAGTATTTT. Protein product: CATSRDGEAQYF.

This chain links TRBV5-4 with TRBJ1-2; 8 bases agree with TRBD1. The CDR3 loop spans 12 amino acids. With V trimmed by 2 bases and J by 12 bases, 6 bases remained unmatched. The germline gives CDR1 SGHNT, CDR2 YYREEE (reference sequence). The CDR3: CASSFDSGGNTF. CDR3 DNA sequence: TGTGCCAGCAGCTTTGATTCAGGGGGCAACACCTTC.

The chain employs TRBV7-2 and TRBJ2-7; possible D gene TRBD2, 6 bases. Germline CDR1 is SGHTA and CDR2 is FQGNSA. CDR3 size: 13 residues. Trimming stripped 5 bases from V and 9 bases from J, with 17 bases between. This CDR3 is CASSPEIAAVQYF. The CDR3 nucleotides are TGTGCCAGCAGCCCGGAGATAGCGGCCGTGCAGTACTTC.

The rearrangement joins TRBV7-9 to TRBJ2-1; 10 positions match TRBD2. The CDR3 spans 14 residues. The V gene's germline CDR1 is SEHNR and CDR2 FQNEAQ (reference sequence). V lost 2 bases, J lost 8 bases, and 3 bases stayed unmatched. The CDR3 loop is CASSLTSGNDEQFF. CDR3 DNA: TGTGCCAGCAGCTTAACTAGCGGGAATGATGAGCAGTTCTTC. Drawing the rest from reference TRBV7-9 and TRBJ2-1, the complete variable domain is DTGVSQNPRHKITKRGQNVTFRCDPISEHNRLYWYRQTLGQGPEFLTYFQNEAQLEKSRLLSDRFSAERPKGSFSTLEIQRTEQGDSAMYLCASSLTSGNDEQFFGPGTRLTVL.

This clone has only one observation. The chain joins TRBV7-2 to TRBJ2-7; 9 bases line up with TRBD2. Germline V lookup: CDR1 SGHTA, CDR2 FQGNSA. V lost 1 base to trimming and J lost 6 bases; unmatched junction nucleotides: 7. The CDR3 loop spans 15 amino acids. CDR3 in DNA: TGTGCCAGCAGCTTAGAACCCGGGACTAGCCGCGAGCAGTACTTC. Its translation: CASSLEPGTSREQYF.

The J gene is TRBJ1-5, the V gene TRBV6-1; D unclear. Germline CDR1 reads MNHNS; CDR2 reads SASEGT. Trimming shortened V by 0 bases and J by 5 bases, and 5 bases separated the two germline ends. There are 13 residues in the CDR3. The CDR3 sequence is CASSEAFDQPQHF. DNA of the CDR3: TGTGCCAGCAGTGAAGCTTTCGATCAGCCCCAGCATTTT.

In this sample, this clone turned up a few times. The chain joins TRBV2 to TRBJ1-4; unclear D gene. The CDR3 has 14 residues. The germline V gene encodes CDR1 SNHLY and CDR2 FYNNEI. The V gene lost 2 bases and the J gene lost 7 bases, with 11 bases spanning the gap. CDR3 coding DNA: TGTGCCAGCAGTGAATCAACTCGAGCTGAAAAACTGTTTTTT. Translating gives CASSESTRAEKLFF.

This chain connects TRBV10-1 to TRBJ2-7; 9 positions agree with TRBD1. This CDR3 contains 13 residues. With V trimmed by 8 bases and J by 6 bases, 8 bases remained unmatched. From germline, CDR1 is WNHNN and CDR2 SYGVQD (reference sequence). CDR3 amino acids: CASQGQGNGEQYF. The CDR3 DNA sequence: TGCGCCAGCCAGGGACAGGGTAACGGCGAGCAGTACTTC.

A few counts support this clone. This chain joins TRBV6-1 and TRBJ2-7, with a weak D call TRBD1 (6 bases). Germline CDR1 and CDR2: MNHNS and SASEGT. The CDR3 loop spans 15 amino acids. The V and J ends lost 5 bases and 1 base respectively, with 15 bases between them. CDR3 protein: CASSPRTVASYEQYF. Here the CDR3 DNA reads TGTGCCAGCAGTCCTAGGACAGTCGCTTCCTACGAGCAGTACTTC.

The rearrangement uses TRBV4-1 and TRBJ1-2; 7 bases agree with TRBD1. Germline CDR1 is MGHRA and CDR2 is YSYEKL. This CDR3 contains 15 residues. The ends lost 0 bases at V and 8 bases at J; junction bases unmatched: 9. Here the CDR3 DNA reads TGCGCCAGCAGCCAAGATCAGGACAGGTCTTGGGGCTACACCTTC. Protein product: CASSQDQDRSWGYTF.

The CDR3 protein is CASSSTGAASYEQYF. The DNA of the CDR3 is TGCGCCAGCAGTTCTACAGGGGCCGCGTCCTACGAGCAGTACTTC. This sequence joins TRBV10-1 and TRBJ2-7; 7 positions agree with TRBD1. V dropped 5 bases and J dropped 1; count of bases not matched to a gene: 8. The CDR3 loop spans 15 amino acids. CDR1 is WNHNN, CDR2 SYGVQD, per germline (reference sequence).

The chain carries TRBV30 and TRBJ1-4, with D uncertain. This CDR3 spans 13 amino acids. Germline-derived CDR1 and CDR2 are GTSNPN and SVGIG (reference sequence). Trimming took 3 bases from V and 7 from J, leaving 12 bases between them. In DNA, the CDR3 is TGTGCCTGGAGCAAGTATGAGGGTGAAAAACTGTTTTTT. This gives the protein CAWSKYEGEKLFF.

This sequence joins TRBV11-3 and TRBJ2-5; TRBD2 matches at 7 bases. CDR1 and CDR2 from the germline V gene are SGHNT and YENEEA. V was pared by 2 bases and J by 2 bases, with 2 bases of the junction left unmatched. CDR3 length: 14 residues. CDR3 amino acids: CASSLTAGQETQYF. DNA for the CDR3: TGTGCCAGCAGCTTAACAGCGGGGCAAGAGACCCAGTACTTC.

This clone has only a few counts. The V and J genes are TRBV10-1 and TRBJ2-1, with 13 nucleotides matching TRBD2. Trimming removed 4 bases from V and 7 bases from J; junction bases left unmatched: 4. Germline lookup yields CDR1 WNHNN and CDR2 SYGVQD (reference sequence). The CDR3 is 15 amino acids. CDR3 DNA: TGCGCCAGCAGTGGGACTAGCGGGAGAGGGAATGAGCAGTTCTTC. Translation gives CASSGTSGRGNEQFF.

The rearrangement links TRBV4-2 to TRBJ1-1, with TRBD1 identical over 9 bases. The CDR3 spans 14 residues. In germline, CDR1 is LGHNA, CDR2 YNFKEQ. The V gene end was trimmed by 5 bases and the J gene end by 4 bases; junction bases not matched to a gene: 5. The CDR3 nucleotides are TGTGCCAGCAGCGTTGGACAGGGGACCACTGAAGCTTTCTTT. This codes for CASSVGQGTTEAFF.

The chain recombines TRBV6-5 with TRBJ1-1; D ambiguous. The germline CDR1 and CDR2 sequences are MNHEY and SVGAGI. The ends were cut back, 6 bases at V and 1 base at J, with 12 bases in the middle. There are 14 residues in the CDR3. CDR3 sequence: CASRAQGGNTEAFF. The CDR3 DNA sequence: TGTGCCAGCAGGGCCCAAGGAGGGAACACTGAAGCTTTCTTT.

This sequence joins TRBV27 and TRBJ1-2; possible D gene TRBD1, 5 bases. Germline CDR1 MNHEY, CDR2 SMNVEV (reference sequence). Trimming left V 6 bases short and J 6 bases short, with 14 bases between. The CDR3 contains 13 residues. The CDR3 here is CASRHSGGDGYTF. In nucleotides, the CDR3 is TGTGCCAGCAGGCACAGCGGAGGGGATGGCTACACCTTC.

This clone turned up a few times. V is TRBV7-9 and J is TRBJ2-1, with D unresolved. V shed 4 bases and J shed 4 bases, with 17 bases lying between them. The CDR3 has 16 residues. From germline, CDR1 is SEHNR and CDR2 FQNEAQ (reference sequence). The CDR3 region is CASSSYRLVSYNEQFF. CDR3 nucleotide sequence: TGTGCCAGCAGCTCATACCGACTCGTTTCATACAATGAGCAGTTCTTC.

The gene calls are TRBV28 and TRBJ1-1; D not resolved. V was clipped by 3 bases and J by 1 base, with 6 bases between them. This CDR3 region has 13 residues. CDR1 MDHEN and CDR2 SYDVKM come from the germline V gene. In nucleotides, the CDR3 is TGTGCCAGCAGTTTGCGACAGAACACTGAAGCTTTCTTT. It yields the protein CASSLRQNTEAFF.

CDR3 amino acids: CASRPTSGSARSRYEQYF. The CDR3 DNA is TGTGCCAGCAGGCCTACTAGCGGGAGCGCCCGCTCCCGCTACGAGCAGTACTTC. This rearrangement joins TRBV27 to TRBJ2-7; 11 bases are a match to TRBD2. The germline CDR1 and CDR2 sequences are MNHEY and SMNVEV (reference sequence). This CDR3 contains 18 residues. Germline trimming cut 6 bases from V and 3 bases from J; bases unmatched to any gene: 16.

The genes are TRBV30 and TRBJ2-2; TRBD1 aligns across 7 bases. CDR1 is GTSNPN and CDR2 is SVGIG in the germline V gene (reference sequence). CDR3 length: 15 amino acids. V lost 4 bases and J lost 1; bases outside the gene matches: 6. The CDR3 here is CAWKGTAGNTGELFF. The CDR3 DNA is TGTGCCTGGAAAGGGACAGCCGGGAACACCGGGGAGCTGTTTTTT.

The DNA of the CDR3 is TGCGCCAGCAGCAGGGGGTCCCTTGCGGCCGAGCAGTACTTC. Its translation is CASSRGSLAAEQYF. The chain links TRBV5-1 to TRBJ2-7, with a possible D match to TRBD1 (6 bases). The CDR3 has 14 amino acids. Trimming took 4 bases from V and 6 from J, leaving 17 bases between them. Germline V lookup: CDR1 SGHRS, CDR2 YFSETQ.

The chain joins TRBV19 to TRBJ2-2; 10 nucleotides match TRBD2. The length of the CDR3 is 13 residues. J was trimmed by 5 bases and V by 9 bases; bases with no gene match: 3. The V gene's germline CDR1 is LNHDA and CDR2 SQIVND (reference sequence). The CDR3 coding sequence is TGTGCCAGCCGGACTAGCGGTACCGGGGAGCTGTTTTTT. It is translated as CASRTSGTGELFF.